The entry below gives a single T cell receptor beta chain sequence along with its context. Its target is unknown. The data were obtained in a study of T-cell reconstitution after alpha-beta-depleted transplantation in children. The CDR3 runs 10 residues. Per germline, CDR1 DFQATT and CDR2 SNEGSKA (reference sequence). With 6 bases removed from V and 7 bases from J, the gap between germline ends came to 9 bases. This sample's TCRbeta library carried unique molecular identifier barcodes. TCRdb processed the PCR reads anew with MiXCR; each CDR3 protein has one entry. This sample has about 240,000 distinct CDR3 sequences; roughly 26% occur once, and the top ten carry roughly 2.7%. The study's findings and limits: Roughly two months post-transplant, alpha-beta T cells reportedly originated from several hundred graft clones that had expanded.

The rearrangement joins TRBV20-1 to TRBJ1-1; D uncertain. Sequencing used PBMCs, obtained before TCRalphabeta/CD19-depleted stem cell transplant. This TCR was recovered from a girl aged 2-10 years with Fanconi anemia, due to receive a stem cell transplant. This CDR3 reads CSAPSREAFF. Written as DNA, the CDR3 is TGCAGTGCACCTTCTCGTGAAGCTTTCTTT.